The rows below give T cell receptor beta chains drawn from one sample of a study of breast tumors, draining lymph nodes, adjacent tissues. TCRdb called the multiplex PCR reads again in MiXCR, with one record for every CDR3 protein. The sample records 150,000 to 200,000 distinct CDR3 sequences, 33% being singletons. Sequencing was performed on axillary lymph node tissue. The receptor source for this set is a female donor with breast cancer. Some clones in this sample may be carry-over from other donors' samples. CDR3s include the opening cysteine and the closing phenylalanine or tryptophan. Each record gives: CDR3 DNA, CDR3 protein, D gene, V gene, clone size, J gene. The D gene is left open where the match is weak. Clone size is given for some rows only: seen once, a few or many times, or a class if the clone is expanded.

TGTGCTAGCAGCTCCGGGGGGAAGGATGAGCAGTTCTTC CASSSGGKDEQFF TRBD2 TRBV7-7 many TRBJ2-1
TGTGCCATCAGTGACCCCCGTCGGGGACAGGGGCATTCACCCCTCCACTTT CAISDPRRGQGHSPLHF TRBD1 TRBV10-3 . TRBJ1-6
TGTGCTAGTGTCGGGACAGGGGGCTTGGCTAGCGGGGGCCACCCCACAGATACGCAGTATTTT CASVGTGGLASGGHPTDTQYF TRBD1 TRBV12-5 many TRBJ2-3
TGTGCCAGTAGCATGGTCCCGGGGAGCGCATTCCAGCCCCAGCATTTT CASSMVPGSAFQPQHF . TRBV19 . TRBJ1-5
TGTGCCAGCAGTAGACCCGGGGGAGGTCAGCCCCAGCATTTT CASSRPGGGQPQHF . TRBV6-6 many TRBJ1-5
TGCAGTGCTAGAGTTAGGGGGGGTATAGCTAATGAAAAACTGTTTTTT CSARVRGGIANEKLFF . TRBV20-1 . TRBJ1-4
TGCAGTGCTAAACCAGATAACTATGGCTACACCTTC CSAKPDNYGYTF . TRBV20-1 many TRBJ1-2
TGCAGTGCTGTCAGACAGACTACCTGGGGTGGGGCCAACGTCCTGACTTTC CSAVRQTTWGGANVLTF . TRBV20-1 many TRBJ2-6
TGTGCCAGCAGTCACCTCCCAGGGGGGAGGTACGAGCAGTACTTC CASSHLPGGRYEQYF . TRBV6-5 many TRBJ2-7
TGTGCCAGCAGTTCAGGACAGGGGGGACACGAGCAGCCCCAGCATTTT CASSSGQGGHEQPQHF TRBD1 TRBV12-3/TRBV12-4 . TRBJ1-5
TGTGCCAGCAGCCCGAGACAGGAGTGGGACACTGAAGCTTTCTTT CASSPRQEWDTEAFF . TRBV7-2 few TRBJ1-1
TGTGCCAGCAGCCAAGGGGGGCAGGGGGCCTACAATGAGCAGTTCTTC CASSQGGQGAYNEQFF TRBD1 TRBV4-2 many TRBJ2-1
TGCAGTGCAGAGGATAGGGGGCGAAGCACTGAAGCTTTCTTT CSAEDRGRSTEAFF TRBD1 TRBV20-1 few TRBJ1-1
TGTGCCAGCAGTCTGGACAGCGACGGGGAGCTGTTTTTT CASSLDSDGELFF . TRBV6-5 many TRBJ2-2
TGTGCCAGCAAGGAAGGGACAGGGGACACCGGGGAGCTGTTTTTT CASKEGTGDTGELFF TRBD1 TRBV6-1 once TRBJ2-2
TGTGCCAGCAGCAATAGGGTCATGGCGGGGGGGCATTCAGATACGCAGTATTTT CASSNRVMAGGHSDTQYF TRBD2 TRBV7-9 many TRBJ2-3
TGCGCCAGCAGCTTGACCCCCGGGGAGTACAATGAGCAGTTCTTC CASSLTPGEYNEQFF . TRBV5-1 many TRBJ2-1
TGTGCCATCAGTGAGATGTCCGGGACTAACAATGAGCAGTTCTTC CAISEMSGTNNEQFF TRBD2 TRBV10-3 many TRBJ2-1
TGCGCCAGCAGCCAAGATTCAAGCGGGACATTATCCTACGAGCAGTACTTC CASSQDSSGTLSYEQYF . TRBV4-1 many TRBJ2-7
TGTGCCAGCAGCCGACAGGGAGGATGGAATGAAAAACTGTTTTTT CASSRQGGWNEKLFF TRBD1 TRBV7-9 . TRBJ1-4
TGTGCCAGCAGCTTGCCCGGGGCCTACGAGCAGTACTTC CASSLPGAYEQYF . TRBV5-5 many TRBJ2-7
TGCAGTGCTAGAGATAAACTAGATGGTGAGCAGTTCTTC CSARDKLDGEQFF . TRBV20-1 many TRBJ2-1
TGTGCCAGCAGTGAATCGACTAGCGGGGGGGGCCAAGAGACCCAGTACTTC CASSESTSGGGQETQYF TRBD2 TRBV6-1 many TRBJ2-5
TGTGCCAGCAGTCCCGGGACAGGGTTCTACGAGCAGTACTTC CASSPGTGFYEQYF TRBD1 TRBV6-6 few TRBJ2-7
TGTGCCAGCAGTGAGCAGAAAACAGGGCAAGAGACCCAGTACTTC CASSEQKTGQETQYF . TRBV6-1 few TRBJ2-5
TGTGCCAGCAGTCAAGGAGGGGGGGGCGTAAACACCATATATTTT CASSQGGGGVNTIYF . TRBV6-1 . TRBJ1-3
TGTGCCAGCAGGAAGGGAGGGAATAGCAATCAGCCCCAGCATTTT CASRKGGNSNQPQHF . TRBV2 . TRBJ1-5
TGCAGTGCTATTGGTGATTCCTACGAGCAGTACTTC CSAIGDSYEQYF . TRBV20-1 many TRBJ2-7
TGTGCCAGCAGCTTGACAGGGGCTCGTCGGGAGACCCAGTACTTC CASSLTGARRETQYF TRBD1 TRBV5-6 few TRBJ2-5
TGTGCCAGCTCACCAGTTAGTCATCCGGGAGCGAACACCGGGGAGCTGTTTTTT CASSPVSHPGANTGELFF . TRBV18 many TRBJ2-2
TGTGCCAGCAGCGCTGTTCCGGGACGGGGTTCTGGAAACACCATATATTTT CASSAVPGRGSGNTIYF . TRBV9 many TRBJ1-3
TGTGCCAGCAGTTCCAAAACTAGCGGCTACTACAATGAGCAGTTCTTC CASSSKTSGYYNEQFF TRBD2 TRBV28 few TRBJ2-1
TGTGCCAGCAGCTTAGTGTCCGGGATCCCCGGGGAGCTGTTTTTT CASSLVSGIPGELFF . TRBV7-9 . TRBJ2-2
TGTGCCATCAGTAAAACAGGGGATAGCAATCAGCCCCAGCATTTT CAISKTGDSNQPQHF TRBD1 TRBV10-3 . TRBJ1-5
TGCAGTGCTTCGTTTAGCGGGAGCACCGGGGAGCTGTTTTTT CSASFSGSTGELFF TRBD2 TRBV20-1 . TRBJ2-2
TGCAGTGCTAGGCGGGGGGTGTCCACCTCCAATGGGCAGTTCTTC CSARRGVSTSNGQFF TRBD2 TRBV20-1 . TRBJ2-1
TGCAGCGTTGTAGGGCAGGGTGATGGCTACACCTTC CSVVGQGDGYTF . TRBV29-1 many TRBJ1-2
TGTGCCAGCAGCCGCCCCAGGGGTAACACTGAAGCTTTCTTT CASSRPRGNTEAFF . TRBV7-9 . TRBJ1-1
TGCAGTCTCTCTAACAGGGGCAGGGGGGAGACCCAGTACTTC CSLSNRGRGETQYF TRBD1 TRBV20-1 many TRBJ2-5
. CASSQVGQGTHEPYF . TRBV14 . TRBJ2-7
TGTGCCAGCAGCTTATTGCCAGCCAGCAATCAGCCCCAGCATTTT CASSLLPASNQPQHF . TRBV6-5 many TRBJ1-5
TGTGCCGACTTCCACCGGGACAGGGGGCCCTACGAGCAGTACTTC CADFHRDRGPYEQYF TRBD1 TRBV2 . TRBJ2-7